This TCR beta chain was sequenced in a study of STAT3 mutations in large granular lymphocyte leukemia. CDR3 length: 15 amino acids. Germline lookup yields CDR1 SGHTS and CDR2 YDEGEE. The V end was cut by 0 bases, the J end by 7 bases, with 14 bases between. Study observations and caveats: In T-cell large granular lymphocyte leukemia, about half of patients showed multiple immunodominant subclonotypes.

This clone was seen more than once but under ten times. Its specificity is not known. Profiling relied on immunoSEQ multiplex PCR, and the TCRdb table lists in-frame clones only, not all of them. The table lists some 37,000 clones, 70% to 90% of them singletons, with roughly 0.4% in the top ten. The sample was PBMCs. This clonotype was obtained from a human donor with T large granular lymphocyte leukemia. Some clones in this sample may be carry-over from other donors' samples. The rearrangement joins TRBV5-8 to TRBJ1-5, with D tentatively TRBD1 (6 bases). CDR3 coding DNA: TGTGCCAGCAGCTTGGAGGGGGGCGCGGGGCAGCCCCAGCATTTT. Its protein is CASSLEGGAGQPQHF.